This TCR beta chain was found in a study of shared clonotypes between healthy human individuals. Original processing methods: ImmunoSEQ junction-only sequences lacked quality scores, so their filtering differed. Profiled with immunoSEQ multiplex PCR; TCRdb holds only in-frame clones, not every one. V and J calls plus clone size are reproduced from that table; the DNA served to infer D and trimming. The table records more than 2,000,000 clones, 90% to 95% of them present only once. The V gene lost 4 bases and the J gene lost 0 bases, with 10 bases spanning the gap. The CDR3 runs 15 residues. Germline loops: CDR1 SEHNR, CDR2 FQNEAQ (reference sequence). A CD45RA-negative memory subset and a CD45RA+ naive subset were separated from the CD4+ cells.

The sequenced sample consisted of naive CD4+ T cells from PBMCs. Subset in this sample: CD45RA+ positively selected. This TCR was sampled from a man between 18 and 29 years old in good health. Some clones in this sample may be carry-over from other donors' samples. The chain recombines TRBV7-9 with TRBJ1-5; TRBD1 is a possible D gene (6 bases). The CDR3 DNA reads TGTGCCAGCAGCTCGAGGGGGAATAGCAATCAGCCCCAGCATTTT. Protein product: CASSSRGNSNQPQHF.